The entry that follows covers one T cell receptor (beta chain) sequence. Its target is unknown. The data were obtained in a study of CD8 T cells in Susac syndrome. The wider study: Intravenous immunoglobulin alone or corticosteroids were being given to patients with Susac syndrome at blood draw, unless they were therapy-naive.

With random hexamers, reverse transcription was performed on roughly 0.45 to 1 ug of RNA. A multiplex approach, immunoSEQ multiplex PCR, amplified TCR beta CDR3 across 54 Vbeta and 13 Jbeta. Via MiXCR, TCRdb re-called the immunoSEQ multiplex PCR reads, giving one row per CDR3 protein. Here the sample spans 80,000 or so distinct CDR3 sequences, about 96% being singletons. Study-wide results and caveats: Only a relatively small number of individuals were included in the TCR sequencing and HLA analysis.

Fulfillment of recently defined diagnostic criteria for definite or probable disease was shown by the patients with Susac syndrome. Germline V lookup: CDR1 MGHDK, CDR2 SYGVNS. Trimming removed 3 bases from V and 7 bases from J, with 10 bases in between. This CDR3 has 13 amino acids. The chain employs TRBV25-1 and TRBJ2-1; D is unclear. The sample was CD8+ T cells from PBMCs. The sequence was collected from a human donor with Susac syndrome. CDR3 residues: CASSDWTLNEQFF. The CDR3 DNA sequence: TGTGCCAGCAGTGACTGGACCTTGAATGAGCAGTTCTTC.